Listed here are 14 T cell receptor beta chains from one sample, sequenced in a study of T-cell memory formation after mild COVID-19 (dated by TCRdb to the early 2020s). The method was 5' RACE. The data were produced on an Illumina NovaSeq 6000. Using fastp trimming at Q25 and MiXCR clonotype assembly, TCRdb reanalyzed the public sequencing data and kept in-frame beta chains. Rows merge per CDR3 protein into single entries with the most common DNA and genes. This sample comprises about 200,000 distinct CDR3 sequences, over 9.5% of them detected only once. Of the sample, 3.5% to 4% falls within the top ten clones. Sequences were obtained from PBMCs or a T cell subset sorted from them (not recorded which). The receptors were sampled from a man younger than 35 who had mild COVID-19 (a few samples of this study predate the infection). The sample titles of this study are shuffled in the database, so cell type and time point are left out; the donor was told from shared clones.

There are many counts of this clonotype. Written as DNA, the CDR3 is TGTGCCAGCAGTTTGAGGGTGCTTAGCGGCTACACCTTC. It yields the protein CASSLRVLSGYTF. The chain links TRBV12-3 or TRBV12-4 to TRBJ1-2; D remains ambiguous. Trimming pared 3 bases from V and 8 bases from J, leaving 13 bases between. The CDR3 spans 13 residues.

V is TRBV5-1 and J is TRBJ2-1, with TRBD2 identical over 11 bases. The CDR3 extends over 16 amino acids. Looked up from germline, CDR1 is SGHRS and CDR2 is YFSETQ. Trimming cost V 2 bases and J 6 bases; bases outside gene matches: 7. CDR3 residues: CASSFLTGLAGNEQFF. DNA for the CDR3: TGCGCCAGCAGCTTCCTTACCGGACTAGCGGGCAATGAGCAGTTCTTC. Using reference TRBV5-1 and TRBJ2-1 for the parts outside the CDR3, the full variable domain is KAGVTQTPRYLIKTRGQQVTLSCSPISGHRSVSWYQQTPGQGLQFLFEYFSETQRNKGNFPGRFSGRQFSNSRSEMNVSTLELGDSALYLCASSFLTGLAGNEQFFGPGTRLTVL.

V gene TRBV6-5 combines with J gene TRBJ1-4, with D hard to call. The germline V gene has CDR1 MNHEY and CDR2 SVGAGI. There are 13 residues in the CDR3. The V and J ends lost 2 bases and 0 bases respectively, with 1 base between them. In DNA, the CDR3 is TGTGCCAGCAGTTACGCAACTAATGAAAAACTGTTTTTT. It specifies CASSYATNEKLFF.

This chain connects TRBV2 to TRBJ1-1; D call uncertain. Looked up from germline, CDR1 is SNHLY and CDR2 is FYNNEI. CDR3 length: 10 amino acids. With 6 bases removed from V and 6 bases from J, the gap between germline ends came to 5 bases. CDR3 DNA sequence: TGTGCCAGCAGGCCACCTGAAGCTTTCTTT. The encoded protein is CASRPPEAFF.

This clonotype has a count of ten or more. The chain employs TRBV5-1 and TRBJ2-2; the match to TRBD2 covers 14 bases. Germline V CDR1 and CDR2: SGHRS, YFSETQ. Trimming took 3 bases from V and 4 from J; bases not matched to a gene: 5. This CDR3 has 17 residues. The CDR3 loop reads CASSYGLAGGLTGELFF. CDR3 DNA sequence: TGCGCCAGCAGCTACGGACTAGCGGGGGGTCTCACCGGGGAGCTGTTTTTT.

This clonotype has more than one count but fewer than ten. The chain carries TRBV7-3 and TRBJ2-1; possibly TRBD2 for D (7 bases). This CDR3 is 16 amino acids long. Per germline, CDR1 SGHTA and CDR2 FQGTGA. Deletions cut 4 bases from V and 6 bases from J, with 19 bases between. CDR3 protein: CASSSPRGGRGNEQFF. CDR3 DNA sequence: TGTGCCAGCAGCTCCCCGAGGGGGGGGCGAGGCAATGAGCAGTTCTTC.

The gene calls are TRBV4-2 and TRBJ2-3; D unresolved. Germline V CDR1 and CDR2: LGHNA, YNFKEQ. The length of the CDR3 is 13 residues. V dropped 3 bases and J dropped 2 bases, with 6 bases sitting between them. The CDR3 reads CASSHTDTDTQYF. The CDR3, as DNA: TGTGCCAGCAGCCACACAGACACAGATACGCAGTATTTT.

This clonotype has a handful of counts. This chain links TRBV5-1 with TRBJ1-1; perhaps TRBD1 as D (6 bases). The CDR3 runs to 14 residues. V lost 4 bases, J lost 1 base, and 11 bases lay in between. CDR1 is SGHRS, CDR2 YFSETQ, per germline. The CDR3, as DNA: TGCGCCAGCAGCCAGGACAGTAAGAACACTGAAGCTTTCTTT. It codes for CASSQDSKNTEAFF.

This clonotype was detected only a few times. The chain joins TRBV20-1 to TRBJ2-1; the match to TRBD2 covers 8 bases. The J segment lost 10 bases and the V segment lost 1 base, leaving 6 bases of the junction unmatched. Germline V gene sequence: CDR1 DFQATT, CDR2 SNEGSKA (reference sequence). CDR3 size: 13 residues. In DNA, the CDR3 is TGCAGTGCTAGAGTCCGGGGGGGCGCCGAGCAGTTCTTC. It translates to CSARVRGGAEQFF.

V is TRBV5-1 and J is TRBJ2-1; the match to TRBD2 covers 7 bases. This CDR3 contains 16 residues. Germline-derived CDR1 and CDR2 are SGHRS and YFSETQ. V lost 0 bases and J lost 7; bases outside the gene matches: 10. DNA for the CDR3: TGCGCCAGCAGCTTGGCCCCTTCGGGACTAATAAATGAGCAGTTCTTC. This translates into CASSLAPSGLINEQFF.

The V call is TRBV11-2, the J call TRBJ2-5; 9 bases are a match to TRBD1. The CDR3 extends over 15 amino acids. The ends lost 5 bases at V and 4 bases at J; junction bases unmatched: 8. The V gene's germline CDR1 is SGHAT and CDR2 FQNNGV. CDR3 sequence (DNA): TGTGCCAGCAGCCTTCACAGGGGGCTGGTAGAGACCCAGTACTTC. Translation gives CASSLHRGLVETQYF.

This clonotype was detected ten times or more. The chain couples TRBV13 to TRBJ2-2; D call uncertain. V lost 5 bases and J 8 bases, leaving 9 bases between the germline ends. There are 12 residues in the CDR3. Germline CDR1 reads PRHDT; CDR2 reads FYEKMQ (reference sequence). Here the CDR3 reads CASSLPGGELFF. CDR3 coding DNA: TGTGCCAGCAGCCTCCCTGGGGGGGAGCTGTTTTTT.

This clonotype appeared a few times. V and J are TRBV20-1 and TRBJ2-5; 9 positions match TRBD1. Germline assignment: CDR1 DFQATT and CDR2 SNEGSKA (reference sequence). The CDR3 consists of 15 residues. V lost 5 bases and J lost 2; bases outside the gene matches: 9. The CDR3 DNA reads TGCAGTGCTTCCACGGACAGGGGACGGCAAGAGACCCAGTACTTC. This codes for CSASTDRGRQETQYF.

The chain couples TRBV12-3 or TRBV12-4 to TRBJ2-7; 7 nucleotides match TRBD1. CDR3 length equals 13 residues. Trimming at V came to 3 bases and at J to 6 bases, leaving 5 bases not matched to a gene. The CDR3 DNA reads TGTGCCAGCAGTTTGCAGGCAGGGGGCGAGCAGTACGTC. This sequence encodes CASSLQAGGEQYV.